This T cell receptor (beta chain) is drawn from a study of T cell repertoires in cytomegalovirus infection. Study-wide results and limits: CMV-specific TCR beta clonotypes restricted by HLA-C were the ones dominating the ex vivo response.

Notes on this clonotype: Its antigen is unidentified.

Trimming pared 2 bases from V and 7 bases from J, leaving 5 bases between. This CDR3 spans 11 amino acids. TCRdb reanalysed the reads using MiXCR and keeps one entry per CDR3 protein. The sample has approximately 590,000 distinct CDR3 sequences, about 40% seen once. The chain carries TRBV12-3 or TRBV12-4 and TRBJ1-2, with unresolved D. The specimen was cultured PBMCs, collected from culture after CMV antigen stimulation. The clonotype was recovered from a human donor in good health (CMV status not recorded). Some clones in this sample may be carry-over from other donors' samples. The chain's CDR3 is CASSLRAGYTF. In DNA form, the CDR3 reads TGTGCCAGCAGTTTAAGGGCTGGCTACACCTTC.